Each of the 20 T cell receptor beta chains below was sequenced from the same sample in a study of T cells in Graves' hyperthyroidism and ophthalmopathy. The source material, RNA transcripts, was used to amplify TCR beta CDR3 regions. Initially, a first-round RT-PCR of the TCR CDR3 employed the HTBI primer set. One entry per CDR3 protein, called by TCRdb with MiXCR from the multiplex PCR reads. The sample has around 260,000 distinct CDR3 sequences; less than 30% are singletons. The material sequenced was blood. The receptor set was obtained from a middle-aged man with Graves' hyperthyroidism that later progressed to Graves' ophthalmopathy.

This clonotype was picked up many times. This chain links TRBV6-5 with TRBJ2-7; D is perhaps TRBD1 (6 bases). CDR1 is MNHEY, CDR2 SVGAGI, per germline. V lost 4 bases and J lost 1, with 11 bases in between. The CDR3 spans 14 residues. CDR3: CASSLNRDSYEQYF. In nucleotides, the CDR3 is TGTGCCAGCAGTTTAAACAGGGATTCCTACGAGCAGTACTTC.

This clonotype was seen many times. The V call is TRBV19, the J call TRBJ1-1; a weak D match, TRBD1 (5 bases). Trimming took off 6 bases at V and 4 bases at J, with 12 bases between the two ends. CDR1 is LNHDA and CDR2 is SQIVND in the germline V gene (reference sequence). The CDR3 is 13 residues long. For the CDR3, the DNA is TGTGCCAGTAGCCCGGGGGGTTCCACTGAAGCTTTCTTT. It is translated as CASSPGGSTEAFF.

This clonotype was recorded many times. The chain recombines TRBV12-3 or TRBV12-4 with TRBJ2-5, with 8 bases lining up with TRBD2. The V and J ends lost 5 bases and 1 base, in that order; junction bases with no gene match: 6. The CDR3 totals 15 residues. The CDR3 sequence: CASSRGGSLQETQYF. In nucleotides, the CDR3 is TGTGCCAGCAGTCGGGGGGGGAGCCTCCAAGAGACCCAGTACTTC.

This clonotype has ten or more counts. The genes are TRBV7-8 and TRBJ1-5; TRBD1 agrees at 7 bases. The CDR3 has 16 amino acids. Germline CDR1 reads SGHVS; CDR2 reads FQNEAQ. V dropped 5 bases and J dropped 0; count of bases not matched to a gene: 7. CDR3 coding DNA: TGTGCCAGCAGCGTGGGACAGACCTTTAGCAATCAGCCCCAGCATTTT. Encoded protein: CASSVGQTFSNQPQHF.

The chain is built from TRBV19 and TRBJ1-5, with D hard to call. CDR3 length equals 13 residues. Trimming left V 4 bases short and J 7 bases short, with 11 bases between. CDR1 is LNHDA and CDR2 is SQIVND in the germline V gene (reference sequence). The CDR3 DNA follows: TGTGCCAGTAGTAAGCAGGTCGGACAGCCCCAGCATTTT. Residues: CASSKQVGQPQHF.

The rearrangement joins TRBV11-3 to TRBJ2-6; no firm D call. With 4 bases removed from V and 2 bases from J, the gap between germline ends came to 3 bases. CDR1 SGHNT and CDR2 YENEEA come from the germline V gene. The CDR3 covers 13 residues. The CDR3 coding sequence is TGTGCCAGCAGCTCGACTGGGGCCAACGTCCTGACTTTC. As protein: CASSSTGANVLTF.

This clonotype was counted ten times or more. V gene TRBV5-3 combines with J gene TRBJ2-7; 9 bases agree with TRBD2. TRBV5-3 is noted as an ORF with a role that remains uncertain. The CDR3 contains 14 residues. The V gene end was trimmed by 9 bases and the J gene end by 7 bases; junction bases not matched to a gene: 14. The CDR3 protein is CATLETSGANEQYF. The CDR3 region has the DNA TGTGCCACCTTGGAGACTAGCGGCGCGAATGAGCAGTACTTC.

V gene TRBV12-3 or TRBV12-4 combines with J gene TRBJ2-5; TRBD2 might be the D (6 bases). The CDR3 runs to 12 residues. Trimming removed 5 bases from V and 7 bases from J, with 11 bases in between. CDR3 coding DNA: TGTGCCAGCAGTGGCTTGGGGGGGACCCAGTACTTC. Translation gives CASSGLGGTQYF.

This rearrangement joins TRBV27 to TRBJ2-7; TRBD2 is a possible D gene (5 bases). Germline CDR1 and CDR2: MNHEY and SMNVEV (reference sequence). Between the trimmed V and J ends, which lost 11 bases and 1 base, there was a span of 15 bases. The CDR3 runs 13 residues. CDR3 DNA: TGTGCCGGGAGCCCCGACCCTTCCTACGAGCAGTACTTC. Translated, it gives CAGSPDPSYEQYF.

The chain uses TRBV12-3 or TRBV12-4 and TRBJ1-1, with TRBD1 identical over 8 bases. There are 14 residues in the CDR3. After removal of 5 bases from V and 1 base from J, the junction contained 3 bases not matched to a gene. The CDR3 is CASSNTGGNTEAFF. In DNA, the CDR3 is TGTGCCAGCAGTAACACAGGGGGGAACACTGAAGCTTTCTTT.

This clonotype is a singleton in its sample. J is TRBJ2-7 and V is TRBV6-1; 10 positions agree with TRBD1. CDR1 and CDR2 from the germline V gene are MNHNS and SASEGT. The CDR3 totals 15 residues. V trimming: 3 bases; J trimming: 5 bases; junction bases outside the gene matches: 7. CDR3 DNA: TGTGCCAGCAGTGACCCCGGGACAGGGGCCCACGAGCAGTACTTC. Its translation is CASSDPGTGAHEQYF.

The sample holds many counts of this clonotype. DNA for the CDR3: TGTGCCAGTAGGCTTCCCACGGGGGCCCAGGGGACTGAAGCTTTCTTT. This translates into CASRLPTGAQGTEAFF. The gene calls are TRBV19 and TRBJ1-1, with D tentatively TRBD1 (6 bases). The CDR3 runs to 16 residues. The V end was cut by 6 bases, the J end by 5 bases, with 22 bases between. The V gene's germline CDR1 is LNHDA and CDR2 SQIVND (reference sequence).

This clonotype was detected many times. J is TRBJ2-5 and V is TRBV27, with TRBD1 matching 8 bases. The CDR3 spans 14 residues. Germline-derived CDR1 and CDR2 are MNHEY and SMNVEV (reference sequence). V dropped 4 bases and J dropped 3; count of bases not matched to a gene: 4. The CDR3 loop reads CASSSSTGEETQYF. For the CDR3, the DNA is TGTGCCAGCAGTTCCTCGACAGGGGAAGAGACCCAGTACTTC.

This clonotype appeared many times. The chain uses TRBV19 and TRBJ1-1, with a possible D match to TRBD1 (5 bases). V gave up 6 bases and J gave up 2 bases, with 13 bases separating them. The CDR3 loop spans 14 amino acids. Germline loops: CDR1 LNHDA, CDR2 SQIVND (reference sequence). CDR3 DNA: TGTGCCAGTAGCCCTGTGGGGCCTAACACTGAAGCTTTCTTT. Protein: CASSPVGPNTEAFF.

This rearrangement joins TRBV9 to TRBJ2-2; TRBD2 agrees at 10 bases. Germline loops: CDR1 SGDLS, CDR2 YYNGEE. CDR3 length: 17 amino acids. With V trimmed by 4 bases and J by 8 bases, 14 bases remained unmatched. The CDR3 loop reads CASSPRTSGHSRGELFF. Here the CDR3 DNA reads TGTGCCAGCAGCCCCAGGACTAGCGGTCACTCCCGGGGGGAGCTGTTTTTT.

This clonotype was counted ten times or more. The gene calls are TRBV24-1 and TRBJ2-2; 11 bases are shared with TRBD1. V was clipped by 9 bases and J by 6 bases; unmatched bases: 2. The germline V gene encodes CDR1 KGHDR and CDR2 SFDVKD. CDR3 length: 13 residues. The DNA of the CDR3 is TGTGCCACCCGGGGACAGGGGGCCGGGGAGCTGTTTTTT. Translating gives CATRGQGAGELFF.

This clonotype was observed a handful of times. This chain uses TRBV29-1 with TRBJ2-7; 8 positions match TRBD1. Germline CDR1 and CDR2: SQVTM and ANQGSEA. The CDR3 has 16 residues. The junction had 17 bases not matched to a gene; V was cut back by 7 bases and J by 3 bases. CDR3 amino acids: CSANLLTGGEYYEQYF. The CDR3 coding sequence is TGCAGCGCCAACCTCCTCACAGGGGGAGAATACTACGAGCAGTACTTC.

The V and J genes are TRBV6-2 or TRBV6-3 and TRBJ1-1, with TRBD1 identical over 9 bases. Germline assignment: CDR1 MNHEY and CDR2 SVGEGT. CDR3 length: 13 residues. V was clipped by 6 bases and J by 8 bases; unmatched bases: 7. CDR3 nucleotide sequence: TGTGCCAGCAGATCCGGACAGGGGACAGAAGCTTTCTTT. This sequence encodes CASRSGQGTEAFF.

This chain connects TRBV6-2 or TRBV6-3 to TRBJ1-5; D is perhaps TRBD1 (5 bases). V was trimmed by 2 bases and J by 7 bases, leaving 24 bases between them. There are 18 residues in the CDR3. Germline V gene data show CDR1 as MNHEY and CDR2 as SVGEGT. For the CDR3, the DNA is TGTGCCAGCAGTTACGTTCCCGGGACGAGGGACCTGATCCAGCCCCAGCATTTT. Translated, it gives CASSYVPGTRDLIQPQHF.

This clonotype has at least ten counts. The rearrangement uses TRBV29-1 and TRBJ1-2; D is ambiguous. CDR3 length equals 10 residues. CDR1 and CDR2 from the germline V gene are SQVTM and ANQGSEA. V gave up 4 bases and J gave up 6 bases, with 6 bases separating them. CDR3: CSVVGNGYTF. DNA of the CDR3: TGCAGCGTTGTAGGAAATGGCTACACCTTC. Drawing the rest from reference TRBV29-1 and TRBJ1-2, the complete variable domain is SAVISQKPSRDICQRGTSLTIQCQVDSQVTMMFWYRQQPGQSLTLIATANQGSEATYESGFVIDKFPISRPNLTFSTLTVSNMSPEDSSIYLCSVVGNGYTFGSGTRLTVV.